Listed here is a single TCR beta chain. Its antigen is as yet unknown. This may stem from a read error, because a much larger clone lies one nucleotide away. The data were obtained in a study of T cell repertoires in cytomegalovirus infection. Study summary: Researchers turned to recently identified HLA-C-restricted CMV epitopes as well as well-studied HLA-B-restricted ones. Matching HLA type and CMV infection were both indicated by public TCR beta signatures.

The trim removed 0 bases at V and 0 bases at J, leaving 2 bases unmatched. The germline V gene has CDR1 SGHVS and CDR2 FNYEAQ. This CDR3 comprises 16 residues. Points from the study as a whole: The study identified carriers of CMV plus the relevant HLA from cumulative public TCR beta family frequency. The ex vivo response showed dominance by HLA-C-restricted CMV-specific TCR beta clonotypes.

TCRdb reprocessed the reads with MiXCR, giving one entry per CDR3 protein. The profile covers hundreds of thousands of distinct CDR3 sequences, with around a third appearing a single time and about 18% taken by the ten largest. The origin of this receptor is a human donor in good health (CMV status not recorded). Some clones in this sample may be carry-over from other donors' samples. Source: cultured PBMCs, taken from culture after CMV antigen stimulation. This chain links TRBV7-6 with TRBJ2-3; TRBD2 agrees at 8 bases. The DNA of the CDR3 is TGTGCCAGCAGCTTAGCGGCTAGCGGGAGCACAGATACGCAGTATTTT. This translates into CASSLAASGSTDTQYF.